This TCR beta chain originates from a study of blood T cell repertoires in COVID-19. Study-level information: Sites in the United States, Italy and Spain provided acute and convalescent COVID-19 samples.

This clone showed up just a few times. Method: immunoSEQ multiplex PCR; TCRdb's copy keeps in-frame clones and lacks some. The profile shows 310,000 or so clones, around 90% of them singletons. Per germline, CDR1 LGHNA and CDR2 YSLEER. The CDR3 loop spans 17 amino acids. Trimming at V came to 4 bases and at J to 6 bases, leaving 14 bases not matched to a gene. The chain couples TRBV4-3 to TRBJ2-3; 9 bases line up with TRBD2. This receptor was obtained from a woman younger than 30 with acute COVID-19. The sample consisted of PBMCs or T cells enriched from blood (not recorded which). The CDR3 region is CASSPGVSSGEGDTQYF. The CDR3 DNA follows: TGCGCCAGCAGCCCAGGAGTGTCTAGCGGGGAGGGGGATACGCAGTATTTT.